This is a list of T cell receptor beta chains from one sample in a study of T cell responses to AZD1222 COVID-19 vaccine. The protocol was immunoSEQ multiplex PCR, while the TCRdb copy is restricted to in-frame clones and leaves out a portion. The table records roughly 100,000 clones, 80% to 85% of them present only once. The sequenced sample was peripheral blood, obtained on day 0 of AZD1222 vaccination. The source is an adult in good health. Both conserved end residues are part of each CDR3.

v_call,j_call,cdr3_aa
TRBV27,TRBJ2-4,CASSLRGGAGNIQYF
TRBV11-3,TRBJ2-5,CASSLSETQYF
TRBV28,TRBJ2-7,CASRAPGLAAEVFWYF
TRBV11-3,TRBJ1-1,CASSLGGNTEAFF
TRBV19,TRBJ1-6,CASSRDRAYNSPLHF
TRBV6-5,TRBJ1-6,CASEDRVMTPLHF
TRBV11-3,TRBJ2-1,CASIAGSSYNEQFF
TRBV7-9,TRBJ1-6,CASSLGDGNNSPLHF
TRBV28,TRBJ1-6,CASSHQVTNSPLHF
TRBV6-2/TRBV6-3,TRBJ2-1,CASSYSPGQAYNEQFF
TRBV2,TRBJ1-1,CASTFSVLTNTEAFF
TRBV6-4,TRBJ2-4,CASSDPLGTRMVWNIQYF
TRBV18,TRBJ2-1,CASSPTGQTYNEQFF
TRBV6-5,TRBJ1-1,CASRAGTAGRAFF
TRBV10-2,TRBJ1-1,CASSESIIQEQNTEAFF
TRBV6-1,TRBJ2-1,CASSEQVRQGIEQFF
TRBV19,TRBJ2-5,CASSSEGGRQTQYF
TRBV9,TRBJ2-1,CASSVAPLNEQFF
TRBV9,TRBJ2-7,CASAPSAGTYEQYF
TRBV5-1,TRBJ2-2,CASSDSVGWRAGELFF
TRBV12-3/TRBV12-4,TRBJ2-1,CASSLGYEQFF
TRBV28,TRBJ2-6,CASTTYSGANVLTF
TRBV4-1,TRBJ2-5,CASAVGRGETQYF
TRBV7-9,TRBJ2-2,CASSVQGPSMPGELFF
TRBV9,TRBJ1-2,CASSLQTGSSDGYTF
TRBV27,TRBJ1-2,CASRTDRYGYTF
TRBV5-1,TRBJ1-5,CASSSNPNQPQHF
TRBV29-1,TRBJ1-2,CSVEDQISYGYTF